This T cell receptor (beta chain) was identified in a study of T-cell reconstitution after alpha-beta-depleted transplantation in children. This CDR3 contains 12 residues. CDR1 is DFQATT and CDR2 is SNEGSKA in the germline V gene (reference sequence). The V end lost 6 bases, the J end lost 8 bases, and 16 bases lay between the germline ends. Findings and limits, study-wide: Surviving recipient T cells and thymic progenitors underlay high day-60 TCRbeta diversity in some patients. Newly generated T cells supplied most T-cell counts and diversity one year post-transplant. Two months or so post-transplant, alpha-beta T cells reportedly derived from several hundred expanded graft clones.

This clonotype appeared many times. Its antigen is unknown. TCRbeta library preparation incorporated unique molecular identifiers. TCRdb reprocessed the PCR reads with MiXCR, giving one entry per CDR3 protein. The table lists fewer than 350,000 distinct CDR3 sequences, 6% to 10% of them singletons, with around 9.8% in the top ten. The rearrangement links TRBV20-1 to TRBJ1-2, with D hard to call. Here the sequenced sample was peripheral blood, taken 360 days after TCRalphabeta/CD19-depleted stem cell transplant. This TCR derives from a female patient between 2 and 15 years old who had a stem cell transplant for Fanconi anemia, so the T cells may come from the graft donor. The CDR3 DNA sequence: TGCAGTGCCCATGTTCGGGCTAGGGGCTACACCTTC. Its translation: CSAHVRARGYTF.